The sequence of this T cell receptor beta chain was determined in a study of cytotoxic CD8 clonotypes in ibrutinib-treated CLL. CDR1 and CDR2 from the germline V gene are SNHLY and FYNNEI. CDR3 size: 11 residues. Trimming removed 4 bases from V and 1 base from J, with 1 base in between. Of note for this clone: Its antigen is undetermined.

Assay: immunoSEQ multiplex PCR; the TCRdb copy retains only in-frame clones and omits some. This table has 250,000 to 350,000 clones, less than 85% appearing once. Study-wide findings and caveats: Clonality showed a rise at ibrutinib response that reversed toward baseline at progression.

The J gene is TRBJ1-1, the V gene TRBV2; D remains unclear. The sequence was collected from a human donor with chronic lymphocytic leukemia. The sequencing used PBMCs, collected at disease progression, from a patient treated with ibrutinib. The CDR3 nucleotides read TGTGCCAGCAGTGCGAACACTGAAGCTTTCTTT. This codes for CASSANTEAFF.